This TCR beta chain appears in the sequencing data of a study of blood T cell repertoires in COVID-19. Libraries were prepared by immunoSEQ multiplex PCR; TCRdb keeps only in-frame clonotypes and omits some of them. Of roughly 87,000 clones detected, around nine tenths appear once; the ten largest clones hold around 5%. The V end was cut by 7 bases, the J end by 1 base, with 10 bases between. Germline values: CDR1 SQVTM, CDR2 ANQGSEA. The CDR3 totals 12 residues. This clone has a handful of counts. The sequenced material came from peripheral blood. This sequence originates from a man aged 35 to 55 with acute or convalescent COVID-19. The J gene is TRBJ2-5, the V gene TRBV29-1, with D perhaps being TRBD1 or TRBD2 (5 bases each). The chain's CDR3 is CSGGRSQETQYF. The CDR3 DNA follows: TGCAGCGGGGGACGGAGCCAAGAGACCCAGTACTTC.